The clone carrying this T cell receptor beta chain was seen repeatedly, ten times or more. Its target is not known. The data stem from a study of T cells in Graves' hyperthyroidism and ophthalmopathy. Overall study: Peripheral blood collection took place at initial diagnosis, before any treatment.

Trimming shortened V by 5 bases and J by 5 bases, and 14 bases separated the two germline ends. Germline loops: CDR1 MNHNS, CDR2 SASEGT. The CDR3 length is 14 residues. In patients aged 18 to 65, hyperthyroidism was newly diagnosed, with duration under 2 months. Study-wide findings and caveats: Median prediction lead before ophthalmopathy onset was around seven months with the model.

It was RNA transcripts that yielded the amplified TCR beta CDR3 regions. RT-PCR in the first round (using the HTBI primer set) targeted the TCR CDR3. TCRdb independently ran MiXCR on the multiplex PCR reads; one entry per CDR3 protein. The table lists about 360,000 distinct CDR3 sequences, approximately 13% of them singletons. Sequencing was performed on blood. This TCR was recovered from a young woman with Graves' hyperthyroidism. This chain joins TRBV6-1 and TRBJ2-3; possibly TRBD2 for D (5 bases). DNA of the CDR3: TGTGCCAGCAGTCTAAGTGGGAGCGAAGATACGCAGTATTTT. Translating it yields CASSLSGSEDTQYF.